Below, 31 T cell receptor beta chains from the same sample are listed, as sequenced in a study of early T cells in non-severe SARS-CoV-2 infection. TCRdb reprocessed the 5' RACE reads with MiXCR, giving one entry per CDR3 protein. The sample shows tens of thousands of distinct CDR3 sequences, roughly 15% of them seen only once. The sample comprised whole blood. The receptors come from an adult who was a healthcare worker with PCR-confirmed SARS-CoV-2 infection or an uninfected control (not recorded which).

This clonotype was seen many times. The gene calls are TRBV11-2 and TRBJ1-1; 7 positions match TRBD1. The J segment lost 3 bases and the V segment lost 4 bases, leaving 2 bases of the junction unmatched. From germline, CDR1 is SGHAT and CDR2 FQNNGV. This CDR3 has 13 residues. DNA for the CDR3: TGTGCCAGCAGCTCTGACAGGGACACTGAAGCTTTCTTT. Its protein product is CASSSDRDTEAFF.

This clonotype was seen many times. V and J are TRBV28 and TRBJ1-3; D might be TRBD1 (6 bases). Germline assignment: CDR1 MDHEN and CDR2 SYDVKM. The CDR3 is 18 amino acids. V was shortened by 3 bases and J by 0 bases, with 18 bases between the two germline ends. The CDR3 here is CASSLVGGVGLSGNTIYF. CDR3 coding DNA: TGTGCCAGCAGTTTGGTTGGGGGCGTAGGGCTCTCTGGAAACACCATATATTTT.

This clonotype has more than one count but fewer than ten. The chain is built from TRBV18 and TRBJ1-2, with no clear D. CDR1 and CDR2 from the germline V gene are KGHSH and LQKENI. The CDR3 loop spans 14 amino acids. V gave up 2 bases and J gave up 4 bases, with 11 bases separating them. The DNA for the CDR3 is TGTGCCAGCTCACCAAGGGTCGATGTCTATGGCTACACCTTC. Protein: CASSPRVDVYGYTF. Full variable domain (missing parts from reference TRBV18 and TRBJ1-2): NAGVMQNPRHLVRRRGQEARLRCSPMKGHSHVYWYRQLPEEGLKFMVYLQKENIIDESGMPKERFSAEFPKEGPSILRIQQVVRGDSAAYFCASSPRVDVYGYTFGSGTRLTVV.

The table lists this clonotype with many counts. This CDR3 reads CASSLRVTGRNTEAFF. Written as DNA, the CDR3 is TGTGCCAGCAGTCTCAGAGTGACAGGGAGGAACACTGAAGCTTTCTTT. The chain combines TRBV27 with TRBJ1-1, with 7 bases fitting TRBD1. This CDR3 contains 16 residues. Germline CDR1 is MNHEY and CDR2 is SMNVEV (reference sequence). V gave up 5 bases and J gave up 1 base; unmatched junction bases: 10.

Only a few counts were recorded for this clonotype. V is TRBV29-1 and J is TRBJ1-6; D gene ambiguous. In germline, CDR1 is SQVTM, CDR2 ANQGSEA. The ends were cut back, 4 bases at V and 10 bases at J, with 14 bases in the middle. CDR3 length: 13 residues. The CDR3 here is CSVARGGNSPLHF. The CDR3 DNA follows: TGCAGCGTTGCCCGGGGAGGGAACTCACCCCTCCACTTT.

The chain joins TRBV12-3 or TRBV12-4 to TRBJ1-1, with 7 bases lining up with TRBD1. The CDR3 consists of 12 residues. The J segment lost 11 bases and the V segment lost 6 bases, leaving 9 bases of the junction unmatched. Here the CDR3 DNA reads TGTGCCAGCAGCATCAAACAGGGGAGGGCTTTCTTT. It translates to CASSIKQGRAFF.

A few counts support this clonotype. This chain uses TRBV20-1 with TRBJ1-5; 7 nucleotides line up with TRBD1. The junction had 3 bases not matched to a gene; V was cut back by 6 bases and J by 1 base. Germline loops: CDR1 DFQATT, CDR2 SNEGSKA (reference sequence). The CDR3 is 13 amino acids. This CDR3 is CSATGDSNQPQHF. The CDR3, as DNA: TGCAGTGCCACAGGGGACAGCAATCAGCCCCAGCATTTT.

V is TRBV6-5 and J is TRBJ2-3; 9 positions agree with TRBD2. Losses at the gene ends were 0 bases for V and 0 bases for J; bases not matched to a gene: 13. CDR1 and CDR2 from the germline V gene are MNHEY and SVGAGI. The CDR3 loop spans 20 amino acids. The CDR3 nucleotides are TGTGCCAGCAGTTACTCGATGTTGGCGGGGGGGCATCGGAGCACAGATACGCAGTATTTT. Residues: CASSYSMLAGGHRSTDTQYF.

CDR3 in DNA: TGCAGTGCTAGGCCAGGGCAGGGGGGAGAAAAACTGTTTTTT. Amino acid sequence: CSARPGQGGEKLFF. This rearrangement joins TRBV20-1 to TRBJ1-4, with 7 bases that match TRBD1. CDR1 and CDR2 from the germline V gene are DFQATT and SNEGSKA (reference sequence). Trimming removed 3 bases from V and 8 bases from J; junction bases left unmatched: 9. The CDR3 has 14 amino acids.

The V call is TRBV6-5, the J call TRBJ1-2; 8 positions agree with TRBD1. The CDR3 runs to 12 residues. After removal of 10 bases from V and 8 bases from J, the junction contained 9 bases not matched to a gene. CDR1 and CDR2 from the germline V gene are MNHEY and SVGAGI. CDR3 DNA: TGTGCCACCTTAACAGGGGGACGAGGCTACACCTTC. Translated: CATLTGGRGYTF.

This clonotype was found a few times. V gene TRBV20-1 combines with J gene TRBJ1-1; 7 positions match TRBD1. The CDR3 spans 15 residues. Germline values: CDR1 DFQATT, CDR2 SNEGSKA (reference sequence). After removal of 3 bases from V and 0 bases from J, the junction contained 7 bases not matched to a gene. DNA of the CDR3: TGCAGTGCTAGTTATCAGGGGGGAATGAACACTGAAGCTTTCTTT. Residues: CSASYQGGMNTEAFF.

At least ten counts were recorded for this clonotype. This chain links TRBV6-2 or TRBV6-3 with TRBJ1-1, with 7 bases identical to TRBD1. J gave up 1 base and V 6 bases, and 14 bases lay outside the gene matches. This CDR3 is built from 17 residues. CDR1 and CDR2 from the germline V gene are MNHEY and SVGEGT. CDR3 in amino acids: CASSTRQGGVRNTEAFF. Written as DNA, the CDR3 is TGTGCCAGCAGCACCCGACAGGGCGGGGTACGGAACACTGAAGCTTTCTTT.

This clonotype appeared a few times. This chain links TRBV5-1 with TRBJ2-1; D possibly corresponds to TRBD2 (6 bases). CDR1 is SGHRS and CDR2 is YFSETQ in the germline V gene. The V gene lost 4 bases and the J gene lost 6 bases, with 11 bases spanning the gap. The CDR3 contains 13 residues. The CDR3: CASSTRLVNEQFF. The CDR3 DNA reads TGCGCCAGCAGCACCCGACTAGTCAATGAGCAGTTCTTC.

The V and J genes are TRBV12-3 or TRBV12-4 and TRBJ2-6, with unresolved D. Trimming removed 2 bases at V and 0 bases at J, with 2 bases between. This CDR3 has 14 amino acids. The CDR3 nucleotides read TGTGCCAGCAGTTTACACTCTGGGGCCAACGTCCTGACTTTC. Amino acids: CASSLHSGANVLTF.

The V call is TRBV28, the J call TRBJ2-7, with D hard to call. The CDR3 totals 11 residues. Trimming left V 10 bases short and J 3 bases short, with 10 bases between. The germline V gene has CDR1 MDHEN and CDR2 SYDVKM. This CDR3 reads CATQRYYEQYF. The DNA of the CDR3 is TGTGCCACCCAGCGTTACTACGAGCAGTACTTC. Using reference TRBV28 and TRBJ2-7 for the parts outside the CDR3, the full variable domain is DVKVTQSSRYLVKRTGEKVFLECVQDMDHENMFWYRQDPGLGLRLIYFSYDVKMKEKGDIPEGYSVSREKKERFSLILESASTNQTSMYLCATQRYYEQYFGPGTRLTVT.

This clonotype was seen repeatedly, ten times or more. J is TRBJ2-7 and V is TRBV14; no firm D call. Germline CDR1 is SGHDN and CDR2 is FVKESK. V was cut by 0 bases and J by 6 bases, with 9 bases left in between. The CDR3 has 13 amino acids. CDR3 in amino acids: CASSQDGWGEQYF. The CDR3 coding sequence is TGTGCCAGCAGCCAAGATGGGTGGGGCGAGCAGTACTTC.

The rearrangement joins TRBV2 to TRBJ1-1; D is uncertain. The CDR3 is 14 residues long. V gave up 6 bases and J gave up 0 bases, with 11 bases separating them. CDR1 is SNHLY and CDR2 is FYNNEI in the germline V gene. The CDR3 sequence is CASSEETVNTEAFF. CDR3 nucleotide sequence: TGTGCCAGCAGCGAGGAAACAGTGAACACTGAAGCTTTCTTT. The full variable domain, its missing parts supplied by reference TRBV2 and TRBJ1-1, is EPEVTQTPSHQVTQMGQEVILRCVPISNHLYFYWYRQILGQKVEFLVSFYNNEISEKSEIFDDQFSVERPDGSNFTLKIRSTKLEDSAMYFCASSEETVNTEAFFGQGTRLTVV.

The chain combines TRBV2 with TRBJ1-1; D remains ambiguous. This CDR3 is 8 amino acids long. V gave up 11 bases and J gave up 11 bases, with 9 bases separating them. In germline, CDR1 is SNHLY, CDR2 FYNNEI. For the CDR3, the DNA is TGTGCCTTCCCGCGGGCTTTCTTT. Encoded protein: CAFPRAFF.

The chain links TRBV7-9 to TRBJ2-7; D remains unclear. V was shortened by 5 bases and J by 7 bases, with 15 bases between the two germline ends. The CDR3 covers 13 residues. Germline V CDR1 and CDR2: SEHNR, FQNEAQ (reference sequence). The CDR3 here is CASSQESQREQYF. CDR3 nucleotide sequence: TGTGCCAGCAGCCAGGAATCGCAAAGGGAGCAGTACTTC.

The CDR3 DNA follows: TGTGCCAGCAGCCAGATTATAGGACAGGGAAACATTCAGTACTTC. Protein: CASSQIIGQGNIQYF. The chain has TRBV9 and TRBJ2-4, with 8 bases that match TRBD1. The V and J ends lost 4 bases and 6 bases, in that order; junction bases with no gene match: 9. The CDR3 runs 15 residues. Germline V CDR1 and CDR2: SGDLS, YYNGEE.

The table lists this clonotype with a few counts. This chain connects TRBV6-5 to TRBJ1-1; no clear D. There are 12 residues in the CDR3. V gave up 7 bases and J gave up 8 bases, with 14 bases separating them. Germline V gene sequence: CDR1 MNHEY, CDR2 SVGAGI. CDR3 amino acids: CASTSQLTEAFF. In DNA form, the CDR3 reads TGTGCCAGCACCTCCCAGCTAACCGAAGCTTTCTTT.

This clonotype was counted between two and nine times. The V gene is TRBV10-3, the J gene TRBJ1-6; possible D gene TRBD1, 5 bases. V was trimmed by 4 bases and J by 7 bases, leaving 14 bases between them. The CDR3 has 15 amino acids. CDR1 and CDR2 from the germline V gene are ENHRY and SYGVKD. The CDR3 DNA reads TGTGCCATCAGTGGGGGCGGCAGCGCAAATTCACCCCTCCACTTT. Protein product: CAISGGGSANSPLHF.

V gene TRBV4-1 combines with J gene TRBJ2-2; 7 bases line up with TRBD2. The CDR3 has 16 residues. V dropped 5 bases and J dropped 4; count of bases not matched to a gene: 10. Germline V gene data show CDR1 as MGHRA and CDR2 as YSYEKL. The CDR3 bases are TGCGCCAGCAGCAAAGGACTAGATCTTATCACCGGGGAGCTGTTTTTT. Translating it yields CASSKGLDLITGELFF.

This chain links TRBV7-2 with TRBJ2-5; D may be TRBD2 (6 bases). The CDR3 is made up of 13 amino acids. CDR1 and CDR2 (germline): SGHTA, FQGNSA. The V gene lost 5 bases and the J gene lost 5 bases, with 12 bases spanning the gap. Written as DNA, the CDR3 is TGTGCCAGCAGCAATCGACGGGAGGAGACCCAGTACTTC. Translated: CASSNRREETQYF. The full variable domain, its missing parts supplied by reference TRBV7-2 and TRBJ2-5, is GAGVSQSPSNKVTEKGKDVELRCDPISGHTALYWYRQSLGQGLEFLIYFQGNSAPDKSGLPSDRFSAERTGGSVSTLTIQRTQQEDSAVYLCASSNRREETQYFGPGTRLLVL.

In this sample, this clonotype turned up many times. The chain links TRBV5-4 to TRBJ1-3; 8 bases line up with TRBD1. From germline, CDR1 is SGHNT and CDR2 YYREEE (reference sequence). The V segment lost 3 bases and the J segment 2 bases; nucleotides outside the gene matches: 4. The CDR3 runs 15 residues. The CDR3, as DNA: TGTGCCAGCAGCTCGGACAGGGTAACTGGAAACACCATATATTTT. Translation: CASSSDRVTGNTIYF. The complete variable domain, with remaining parts taken from reference TRBV5-4 and TRBJ1-3, reads ETGVTQSPTHLIKTRGQQVTLRCSSQSGHNTVSWYQQALGQGPQFIFQYYREEENGRGNFPPRFSGLQFPNYSSELNVNALELDDSALYLCASSSDRVTGNTIYFGEGSWLTVV.

This clonotype was observed a handful of times. The chain couples TRBV6-1 to TRBJ1-5; no firm D call. V gave up 6 bases and J gave up 0 bases, with 6 bases separating them. Germline V gene sequence: CDR1 MNHNS, CDR2 SASEGT. This CDR3 contains 13 residues. CDR3: CASRWDSNQPQHF. For the CDR3, the DNA is TGTGCCAGCAGGTGGGATAGCAATCAGCCCCAGCATTTT.

A few counts support this clonotype. The chain is built from TRBV27 and TRBJ1-3; D gene uncertain. The CDR3 spans 13 residues. CDR1 is MNHEY and CDR2 is SMNVEV in the germline V gene (reference sequence). The germline V and J ends were trimmed by 10 bases and 2 bases, with 12 bases remaining between them. The DNA of the CDR3 is TGTGCCACCCAAGGGTTCCCTGGAAACACCATATATTTT. Protein sequence: CATQGFPGNTIYF.

This clonotype was seen a few times. The rearrangement joins TRBV7-2 to TRBJ2-7; 7 positions agree with TRBD1. The CDR3 is 15 amino acids. The V gene end was trimmed by 1 base and the J gene end by 3 bases; junction bases not matched to a gene: 6. Germline assignment: CDR1 SGHTA and CDR2 FQGNSA. DNA of the CDR3: TGTGCCAGCAGCTTAGGGGCCGGGACAGACTACGAGCAGTACTTC. It encodes CASSLGAGTDYEQYF.

V is TRBV28 and J is TRBJ2-1; 7 nucleotides match TRBD1. This CDR3 is built from 15 residues. J was trimmed by 0 bases and V by 7 bases; bases with no gene match: 6. Looked up from germline, CDR1 is MDHEN and CDR2 is SYDVKM. For the CDR3, the DNA is TGTGCCAGCACACTCCGGGACAGCTCCTACAATGAGCAGTTCTTC. Encoded protein: CASTLRDSSYNEQFF.

This clonotype has a handful of counts. V usage is TRBV18 and J usage is TRBJ1-3, with D possibly being TRBD1 (6 bases). V lost 6 bases, J lost 0 bases, and 12 bases lay in between. CDR1 and CDR2 (germline): KGHSH, LQKENI. The CDR3 has 15 amino acids. CDR3 loop: CASSPDSGSGNTIYF. The DNA of the CDR3 is TGTGCCAGCTCCCCGGACAGCGGCTCTGGAAACACCATATATTTT.

This clonotype was seen many times. The chain is built from TRBV5-1 and TRBJ1-5; D perhaps matches TRBD1 (6 bases). Looked up from germline, CDR1 is SGHRS and CDR2 is YFSETQ. The CDR3 sequence is 15 residues long. V lost 5 bases, J lost 0 bases, and 12 bases lay in between. The CDR3 sequence is CASRDSPNSNQPQHF. Written as DNA, the CDR3 is TGCGCCAGCAGGGACAGCCCAAATAGCAATCAGCCCCAGCATTTT.